The T cell receptor beta chain under discussion was sequenced for a study of blood T cell repertoires in COVID-19. Study-wide context: Sites in the United States, Italy and Spain provided acute and convalescent COVID-19 samples.

Donors in Cohort 3 who had recovered were those with two negative PCRs, healthcare professional clearance, or resolution of their symptoms. Clones were read by immunoSEQ multiplex PCR, and TCRdb kept only the in-frame ones, dropping some. This table holds around 140,000 clones, about 89% found once. With 4 bases clipped from V and 4 bases from J, the junction kept 3 bases outside the gene matches. CDR1 and CDR2 from the germline V gene are SGHVS and FQNEAQ. There are 15 residues in the CDR3. The chain has TRBV7-8 and TRBJ1-5, with 11 bases that match TRBD1. Sequencing was carried out using PBMCs or T cells enriched from blood (not recorded which). The clonotype originates from a man in his sixties who had recovered from COVID-19. CDR3 sequence (DNA): TGTGCCAGCAGCTCCGGGACAGGGGGGAATCAGCCCCAGCATTTT. Amino acids: CASSSGTGGNQPQHF.